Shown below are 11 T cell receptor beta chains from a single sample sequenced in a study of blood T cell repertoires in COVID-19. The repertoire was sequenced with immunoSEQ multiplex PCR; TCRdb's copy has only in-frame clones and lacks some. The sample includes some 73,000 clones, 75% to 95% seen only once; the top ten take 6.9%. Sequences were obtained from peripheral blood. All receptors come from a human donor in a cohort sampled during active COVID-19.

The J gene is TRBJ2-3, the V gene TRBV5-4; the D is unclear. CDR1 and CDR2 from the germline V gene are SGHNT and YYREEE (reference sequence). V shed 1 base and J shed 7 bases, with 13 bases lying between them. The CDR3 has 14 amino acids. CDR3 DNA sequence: TGTGCCAGCAGCTTGTCAGACTCTCAATATACGCAGTATTTT. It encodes CASSLSDSQYTQYF. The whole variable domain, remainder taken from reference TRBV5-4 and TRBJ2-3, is ETGVTQSPTHLIKTRGQQVTLRCSSQSGHNTVSWYQQALGQGPQFIFQYYREEENGRGNFPPRFSGLQFPNYSSELNVNALELDDSALYLCASSLSDSQYTQYFGPGTRLTVL.

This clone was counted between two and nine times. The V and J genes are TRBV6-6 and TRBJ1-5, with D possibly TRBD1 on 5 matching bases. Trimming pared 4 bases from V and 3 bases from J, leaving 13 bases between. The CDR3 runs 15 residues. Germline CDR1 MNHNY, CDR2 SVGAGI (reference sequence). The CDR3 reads CASSSPQGFNQPQHF. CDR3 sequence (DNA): TGTGCCAGCAGTTCACCCCAGGGATTCAATCAGCCCCAGCATTTT.

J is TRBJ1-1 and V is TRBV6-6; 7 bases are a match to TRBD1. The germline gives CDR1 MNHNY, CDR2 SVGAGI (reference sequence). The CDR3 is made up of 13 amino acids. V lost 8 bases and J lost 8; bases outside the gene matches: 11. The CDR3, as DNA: TGTGCCAGCCATTCCCGCACAGGGGCAGAAGCTTTCTTT. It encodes CASHSRTGAEAFF.

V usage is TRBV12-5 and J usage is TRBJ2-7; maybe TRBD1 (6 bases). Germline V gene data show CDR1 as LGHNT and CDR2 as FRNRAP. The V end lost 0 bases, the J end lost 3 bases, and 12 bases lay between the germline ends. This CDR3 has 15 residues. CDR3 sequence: CASGLVAGAVYEQYF. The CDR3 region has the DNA TGTGCTAGTGGTTTGGTGGCAGGGGCCGTCTACGAGCAGTACTTC.

The CDR3 coding sequence is TGTGCCAGCAGTGACTGGGCGGGGGGCCCAGAGACCCAGTACTTC. The encoded protein is CASSDWAGGPETQYF. The J gene is TRBJ2-5, the V gene TRBV6-4, with 8 bases aligning to TRBD2. Germline V gene sequence: CDR1 MRHNA, CDR2 SNTAGT. The CDR3 spans 15 residues. V gave up 1 base and J gave up 4 bases; unmatched junction bases: 5.

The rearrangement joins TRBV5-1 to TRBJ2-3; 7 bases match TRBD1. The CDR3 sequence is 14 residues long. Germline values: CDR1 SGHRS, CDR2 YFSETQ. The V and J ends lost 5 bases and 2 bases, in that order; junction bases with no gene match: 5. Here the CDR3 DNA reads TGCGCCAGCAGAGGGACAGTAGTCACAGATACGCAGTATTTT. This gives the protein CASRGTVVTDTQYF.

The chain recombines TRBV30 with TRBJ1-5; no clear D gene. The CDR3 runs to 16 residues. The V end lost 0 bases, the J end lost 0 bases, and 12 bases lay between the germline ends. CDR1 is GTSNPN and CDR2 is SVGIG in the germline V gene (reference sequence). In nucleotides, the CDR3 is TGTGCCTGGAGTGTAAATCGGGGAAATAGCAATCAGCCCCAGCATTTT. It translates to CAWSVNRGNSNQPQHF.

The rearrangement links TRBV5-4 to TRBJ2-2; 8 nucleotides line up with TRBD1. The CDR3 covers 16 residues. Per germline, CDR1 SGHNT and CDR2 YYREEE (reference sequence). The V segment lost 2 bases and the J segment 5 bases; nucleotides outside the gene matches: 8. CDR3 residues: CASSLPDRAGTGELFF. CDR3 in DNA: TGTGCCAGCAGCTTACCGGACAGGGCTGGGACCGGGGAGCTGTTTTTT.

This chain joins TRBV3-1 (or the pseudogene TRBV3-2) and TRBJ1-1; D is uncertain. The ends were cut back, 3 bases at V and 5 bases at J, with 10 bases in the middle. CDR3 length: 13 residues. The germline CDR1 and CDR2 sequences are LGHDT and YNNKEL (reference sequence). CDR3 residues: CASSQGPQTEAFF. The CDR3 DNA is TGTGCCAGCAGCCAGGGCCCCCAGACTGAAGCTTTCTTT.

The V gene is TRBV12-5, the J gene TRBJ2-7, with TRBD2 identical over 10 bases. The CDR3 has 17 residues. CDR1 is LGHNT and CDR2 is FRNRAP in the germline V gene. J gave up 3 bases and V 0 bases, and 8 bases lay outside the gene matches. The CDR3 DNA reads TGTGCTAGTGGTTTGGTACGGCTAGCGGGGGTGAGCTACGAGCAGTACTTC. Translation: CASGLVRLAGVSYEQYF.

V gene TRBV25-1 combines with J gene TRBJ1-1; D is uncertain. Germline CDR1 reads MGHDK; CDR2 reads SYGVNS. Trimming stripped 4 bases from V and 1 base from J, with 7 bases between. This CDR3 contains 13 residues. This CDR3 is CASSGWANTEAFF. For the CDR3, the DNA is TGTGCCAGCAGTGGGTGGGCGAACACTGAAGCTTTCTTT. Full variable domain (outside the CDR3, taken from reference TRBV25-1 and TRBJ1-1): EADIYQTPRYLVIGTGKKITLECSQTMGHDKMYWYQQDPGMELHLIHYSYGVNSTEKGDLSSESTVSRIRTEHFPLTLESARPSHTSQYLCASSGWANTEAFFGQGTRLTVV.